Listed below are T cell receptor beta chains from one sample, sequenced in a study of cytotoxic CD8 clonotypes in ibrutinib-treated CLL. Clones were read by immunoSEQ multiplex PCR, and TCRdb kept only the in-frame ones, dropping some. The sample carries roughly 300,000 clones, 76% recorded once. Sequenced here: PBMCs, sampled at disease progression, from a patient treated with ibrutinib. These TCRs come from a human donor with chronic lymphocytic leukemia. Both conserved end residues are part of each CDR3. A D gene is named only where the DNA matches it firmly. Clone size is stated in some rows and not others, as once, few, many or a class when expanded.

NA,NA,TRBJ2-2,TRBV11-3,CASSPRLGGELFF,TGTGCCAGCAGCCCGAGACTAGGCGGGGAGCTGTTTTTT
NA,NA,TRBJ1-2,TRBV9,CASSARGIGYGYTF,TGTGCCAGCAGCGCCAGGGGAATCGGGTATGGCTACACCTTC
NA,TRBD2,TRBJ2-7,TRBV28,CASSPAGGWPHYEQYF,TGTGCCAGCAGTCCCGCCGGGGGGTGGCCCCACTACGAGCAGTACTTC
NA,NA,TRBJ1-2,TRBV23-1,CASSQGSTATNYGYTF,TGCGCCAGCAGTCAAGGATCGACAGCGACTAACTATGGCTACACCTTC
NA,TRBD1,TRBJ2-5,TRBV9,CASSDNRGKETQYF,TGTGCCAGCAGCGACAACAGGGGAAAAGAGACCCAGTACTTC
NA,NA,TRBJ1-2,TRBV25-1,CASSEAGDGYTF,TGTGCCAGCAGTGAGGCCGGGGACGGCTACACCTTC
NA,TRBD1,TRBJ2-5,TRBV18,CASSPRDRGPGETQYF,TGTGCCAGCTCACCCCGGGACAGGGGGCCGGGAGAGACCCAGTACTTC
NA,TRBD2,TRBJ2-1,TRBV14,CASSQAGLAIFHNEQFF,TGTGCCAGCAGCCAAGCGGGACTAGCTATTTTCCACAATGAGCAGTTCTTC
NA,TRBD2,TRBJ2-3,TRBV18,CASSPRTSGSTDTQYF,TGTGCCAGCTCACCACGGACTAGCGGGAGCACAGATACGCAGTATTTT
NA,TRBD2,TRBJ2-7,TRBV7-7,CASSPGREREQYF,TGTGCCAGCAGCCCCGGGCGGGAGCGCGAGCAGTACTTC
NA,NA,TRBJ1-1,TRBV9,CASSPLAALGTEAFF,TGTGCCAGCAGCCCACTGGCAGCTCTCGGCACTGAAGCTTTCTTT
NA,NA,TRBJ2-1,TRBV28,CARHGDYNEQFF,TGTGCCAGACACGGGGATTACAATGAGCAGTTCTTC
NA,TRBD2,TRBJ2-7,TRBV5-1,CASSLEGPRPPLSGRTGYEQYF,TGCGCCAGCAGTTTGGAAGGACCCCGACCCCCACTTAGCGGGAGGACAGGCTACGAGCAGTACTTC
NA,NA,TRBJ1-5,TRBV19,CASSIAGSFQPQHF,TGTGCCAGTAGTATCGCAGGTTCCTTTCAGCCCCAGCATTTT
NA,TRBD1,TRBJ1-1,TRBV19,CASSIVGTGGMNTEAFF,TGTGCCAGTAGTATAGTAGGGACAGGAGGAATGAACACTGAAGCTTTCTTT
NA,NA,TRBJ2-7,TRBV29-1,CSALDYSNYEQYF,TGCAGCGCCCTGGACTATAGCAACTACGAGCAGTACTTC
NA,NA,TRBJ2-7,TRBV25-1,CASSDPVGPHYEQYF,TGTGCCAGCAGTGATCCTGTCGGACCCCACTACGAGCAGTACTTC
NA,NA,TRBJ2-5,TRBV5-4,CASSQRSQETQYF,TGTGCCAGCAGCCAGAGAAGCCAAGAGACCCAGTACTTC
NA,TRBD1,TRBJ2-1,TRBV5-1,CASSLVGTGAYNEQFF,TGCGCCAGCAGCTTGGTAGGGACAGGGGCCTACAATGAGCAGTTCTTC
once,NA,TRBJ2-3,TRBV4-1,CASSQALADTQYF,TGCGCCAGCAGCCAAGCCCTCGCGGATACGCAGTATTTT
NA,NA,TRBJ2-6,TRBV2,CASSGDSGANVLTF,TGTGCCAGCAGTGGGGATTCTGGGGCCAACGTCCTGACTTTC
NA,NA,TRBJ1-6,TRBV9,CASSVVPATIGSPLHF,TGTGCCAGCAGCGTAGTTCCAGCCACAATTGGCTCACCCCTCCACTTT
NA,TRBD1,TRBJ1-2,TRBV19,CASSMRPGQAFGYTF,TGTGCCAGTAGTATGCGCCCGGGACAGGCTTTTGGCTACACCTTC
NA,TRBD1,TRBJ2-7,TRBV28,CASRGQGSYEQYF,TGTGCCAGCCGCGGACAGGGCTCCTACGAGCAGTACTTC
NA,TRBD1,TRBJ2-2,TRBV7-2,CASSHRGPGELFF,TGTGCCAGCAGCCACAGGGGGCCCGGGGAGCTGTTTTTT
NA,NA,TRBJ2-2,TRBV5-6,CASSLFSGNTGELFF,TGTGCCAGCAGCTTGTTTTCGGGGAACACCGGGGAGCTGTTTTTT
NA,NA,TRBJ1-1,TRBV9,CASSPKGARDSEAFF,TGTGCCAGCAGCCCTAAAGGGGCCAGGGACTCTGAAGCTTTCTTT
NA,NA,TRBJ1-2,TRBV7-8,CASSSQGLSIPAYGYTF,TGTGCCAGCAGCTCCCAAGGATTATCCATCCCAGCTTATGGCTACACCTTC
NA,NA,TRBJ1-6,TRBV5-4,CASRVYNSPLHF,TGTGCCAGCAGGGTGTATAATTCACCCCTCCACTTT
few,NA,TRBJ1-1,TRBV28,CASRRGNTEAFF,TGTGCCAGCAGGAGGGGGAACACTGAAGCTTTCTTT
NA,NA,TRBJ2-7,TRBV6-1,CASSSQGGSYEQYF,TGTGCCAGCAGTAGCCAGGGGGGCTCCTACGAGCAGTACTTC
NA,NA,TRBJ1-6,TRBV7-3,CASSLKSAYSPLHF,TGTGCCAGCAGCTTAAAGTCCGCTTATTCACCCCTCCACTTT
NA,TRBD2,TRBJ2-1,TRBV5-1,CASSLSGSSLGEQFF,TGCGCCAGCAGCTTGAGCGGGAGCTCTTTGGGTGAGCAGTTCTTC
NA,TRBD2,TRBJ2-7,TRBV7-2,CASSTTSGLSYEQYF,TGTGCCAGCAGCACTACTAGCGGGCTATCCTACGAGCAGTACTTC